The sequence of this TCR beta chain was determined in a study of T cell responses to AZD1222 COVID-19 vaccine. Study-level results: A mostly white British donor set with more females was recruited, and clonal diversity was possibly underestimated. Reportedly, close to half of spike-specific TCRs are directed against unmutated variant regions. Just a handful of AZD1222 recipients tested seropositive at baseline.

Remarks on this clone: Its specificity is unknown.

The method was immunoSEQ multiplex PCR; TCRdb's version includes in-frame clones alone and lacks a portion of them. This sample has 150,000 or so clones; around nine tenths occur once, and the top ten carry less than 8.5%. CDR3 length: 14 residues. Germline V CDR1 and CDR2: SGDLS, YYNGEE. The V end lost 0 bases, the J end lost 3 bases, and 9 bases lay between the germline ends. Sequenced here: peripheral blood, sampled on day 0 of AZD1222 vaccination. This sequence joins TRBV9 and TRBJ2-5; a possible D gene is TRBD2 (5 bases). This TCR was recovered from an adult in good health. The CDR3 bases are TGTGCCAGCAGCGTAGGGGAGCTAGAAGAGACCCAGTACTTC. It encodes CASSVGELEETQYF.